Listed below are T cell receptor beta chains from one sample, sequenced in a study of shared clonotypes between healthy human individuals. The assay was immunoSEQ multiplex PCR, and TCRdb's table has in-frame clones only and misses some. The sample includes around 2.5 million clones, 80% to 95% of them seen just once. The source material was naive CD4+ T cells from PBMCs. Receptors were obtained from a man aged 18 to 29 in good health. Some clones in this sample may be carry-over from other donors' samples. Each CDR3 is given with its conserved first and last residue.

CASRAATNEKLFF,TRBV11-2,13,TRBJ1-4
CATSRDRGLYEQYF,TRBV15,14,.
CASSEGGSKEQYF,TRBV10-2,13,TRBJ2-7
CASSTPRVRGPRYGYTF,TRBV9,17,TRBJ1-2
CASSFLPPRFVNDTGELFF,TRBV5-1,19,TRBJ2-2
CASSPSGAPGTGELFF,TRBV5-1,16,TRBJ2-2
CAISRSGRANYGYTF,TRBV28,15,TRBJ1-2
CASSLRPSTDTQYF,TRBV7-2,14,TRBJ2-3
CASRGGIAGAAETQYF,TRBV2,16,TRBJ2-5
CASSRGTGETGELFF,TRBV5-1,15,TRBJ2-2
CASSRAYGTGVDTQYF,TRBV7-2,16,TRBJ2-3
CATSRDHLNEQFF,TRBV15,13,TRBJ2-1
CASGQGTQSTEKLFF,TRBV7-9,15,TRBJ1-4
CADKENGETQYF,TRBV2,12,TRBJ2-5
CASGLKDTQYF,TRBV12-5,11,TRBJ2-3
CASLDSGELFF,TRBV19,11,TRBJ2-2
CASGGGLQETQYF,TRBV7-8,13,TRBJ2-5
CASSLEPGGLFYEQYF,TRBV5-1,16,TRBJ2-7
CASSGHLAGGPGETQYF,TRBV2,17,TRBJ2-5
CASSWGDRDSNTEAFF,TRBV5-1,16,TRBJ1-1
CASSLGGPAGYTF,TRBV5-6,13,TRBJ1-2
CASSRTGSNQPQHF,TRBV5-6,14,TRBJ1-5
CASSTRTAQEFF,TRBV7-6,12,TRBJ2-1
CASSLQGSSYEQYF,TRBV5-1,14,TRBJ2-7
CASSPGTKNQNTEAFF,TRBV5-1,16,TRBJ1-1
CAWSVPPGPGELFF,TRBV30,14,TRBJ2-2
CASNHRNTEAFF,TRBV6-5,12,TRBJ1-1
CASSPRQTETQYF,TRBV2,13,TRBJ2-5
CASTRITGQPQHF,TRBV28,13,TRBJ1-5
CASSSRYRGRQETQYF,TRBV6-5,16,TRBJ2-5
CASTSEPSQPQHF,TRBV28,13,TRBJ1-5
CASSPTGSSAYTDTQYF,TRBV18,17,TRBJ2-3
CSVLETSYEQYF,TRBV29-1,12,TRBJ2-7
CASSVDGTGEETQYF,TRBV9,15,TRBJ2-5
CASSLVAGSYNEQFF,TRBV5-1,15,TRBJ2-1
CASIGFGSGANVLTF,TRBV28,15,TRBJ2-6
CASSPLQTGANVLTF,TRBV5-5,15,TRBJ2-6
CASSVRTAIPDGYTF,TRBV9,15,TRBJ1-2
CASSLEGPHNSPLHF,TRBV5-1,15,TRBJ1-6
CASSLISGRETQYF,TRBV7-2,14,TRBJ2-5
CASSGGPTGRHGYTF,TRBV28,15,TRBJ1-2
CASSLAEGGSRNEQFF,TRBV5-1,16,TRBJ2-1
CATSSGQGLGNEQYF,TRBV15,15,TRBJ2-7
CASSQAGSGGSNEKLFF,TRBV14,17,TRBJ1-4
CASSLNLGHRLAHF,TRBV5-1,14,TRBJ2-7
CASSEPVCRGAGCTDTQYF,TRBV10-1,19,TRBJ2-3
CASSPDRQNTEAFF,TRBV5-1,14,TRBJ1-1
CASSAKGREQFF,TRBV10-1,12,TRBJ2-1
CASSLGLAGGVGSYNEQFF,TRBV18,19,TRBJ2-1
CASINLYEQYF,TRBV19,11,TRBJ2-7
CASSQSGSTDTQYF,TRBV7-2,14,TRBJ2-3
CASSPSSGEQFF,TRBV18,12,TRBJ2-1
CAISRESGNTGELFF,TRBV10-3,15,TRBJ2-2